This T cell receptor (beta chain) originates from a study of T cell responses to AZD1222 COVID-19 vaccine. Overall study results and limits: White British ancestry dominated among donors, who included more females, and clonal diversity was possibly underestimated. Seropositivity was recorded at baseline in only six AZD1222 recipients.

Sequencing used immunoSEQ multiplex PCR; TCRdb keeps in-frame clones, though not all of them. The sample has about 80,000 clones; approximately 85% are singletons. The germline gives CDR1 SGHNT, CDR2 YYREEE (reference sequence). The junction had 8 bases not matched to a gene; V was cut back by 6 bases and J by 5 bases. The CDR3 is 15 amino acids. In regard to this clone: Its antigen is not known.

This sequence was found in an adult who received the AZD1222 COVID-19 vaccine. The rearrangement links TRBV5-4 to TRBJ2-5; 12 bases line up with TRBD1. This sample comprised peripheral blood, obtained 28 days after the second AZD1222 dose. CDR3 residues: CASTRDRGPEETQYF. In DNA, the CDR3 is TGTGCCAGCACCCGGGACAGGGGGCCTGAGGAGACCCAGTACTTC.